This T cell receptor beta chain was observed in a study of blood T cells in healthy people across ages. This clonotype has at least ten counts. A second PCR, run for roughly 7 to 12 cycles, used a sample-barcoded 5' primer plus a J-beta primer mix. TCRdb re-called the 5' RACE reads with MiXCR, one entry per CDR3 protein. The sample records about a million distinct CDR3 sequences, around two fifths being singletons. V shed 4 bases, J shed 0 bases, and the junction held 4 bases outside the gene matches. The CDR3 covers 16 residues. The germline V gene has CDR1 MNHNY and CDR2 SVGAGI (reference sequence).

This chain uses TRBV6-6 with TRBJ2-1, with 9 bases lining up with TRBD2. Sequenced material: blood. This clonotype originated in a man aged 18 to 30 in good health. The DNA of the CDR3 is TGTGCCAGCAGTTCTCTAGCGGGGAGCTCCTACAATGAGCAGTTCTTC. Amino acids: CASSSLAGSSYNEQFF.